This T cell receptor (beta chain) derives from a study of T cell responses to AZD1222 COVID-19 vaccine. Study-wide findings and caveats: Donor demographics were predominantly white British with a female majority; clonal diversity may be underestimated.

CDR1 and CDR2 (germline): LNHDA, SQIVND (reference sequence). The CDR3 is made up of 13 amino acids. Trimming took off 5 bases at V and 1 base at J, with 8 bases between the two ends. A note on this clone: Its specificity is not known.

Measured with immunoSEQ multiplex PCR; TCRdb has only the in-frame clones, and not every one. The sample lists some 71,000 clones; over 80% were seen once. The sample was peripheral blood, taken on day 0 of AZD1222 vaccination. This sequence was found in an adult in good health. The V call is TRBV19, the J call TRBJ1-1, with D possibly being TRBD1 (5 bases). CDR3 loop: CASSLGRNTEAFF. Here the CDR3 DNA reads TGTGCCAGTAGTTTGGGGCGGAACACTGAAGCTTTCTTT.